This TCR beta chain was found in a study of blood T cell repertoires in COVID-19. After removal of 1 base from V and 2 bases from J, the junction contained 3 bases not matched to a gene. This CDR3 region has 15 residues. Germline V gene lookup returns CDR1 SGHAT and CDR2 FQNNGV. The data were produced by immunoSEQ multiplex PCR, yet TCRdb's version contains in-frame clones alone and is incomplete. The table lists roughly 50,000 clones, 80% to 90% of them singletons. This clonotype was sampled from a man of 80 years or more with acute or convalescent COVID-19. Sequenced sample: peripheral blood. The chain couples TRBV11-2 to TRBJ2-3; 7 bases are a match to TRBD2. The CDR3 here is CASSLGGTNTDTQYF. The CDR3 nucleotides read TGTGCCAGCAGCTTAGGGGGGACTAACACAGATACGCAGTATTTT.